The source of this T cell receptor beta chain is a study of blood T cell repertoires in COVID-19 (dated by TCRdb to 2018 to 2021). Background for the entire study: The collaborator samples originated in the United States, Italy and Spain and spanned the acute and convalescent phases of COVID-19. The prospective study material was composed of cDNA or gDNA derived from T cells, B-cell-depleted T cells, or PBMCs. The repertoires were made available in a free public database intended to serve as a resource for research on the immune response to SARS-CoV-2. HLA class I and class II types, where available, came from metadata supplied by the sample provider rather than from assay-based typing. The samples were drawn from two sources: the first 160 participants of the ongoing ImmuneRACE study, and 950 to 1,500 subjects contributed by 6 global collaborators. A de-identified subject ID, COVID-19 status, age in years and sex were almost always included in the sample metadata. Deeply sampled blood TCRbeta repertoires from subjects exposed to, actively infected with, or recovered from COVID-19 were included in the dataset.

TCRbeta CDR3 regions were amplified from genomic DNA using the immunoSEQ Assay, a bias-controlled multiplex PCR. Per the original workflow: Within the assay, amplification of reference gene primers was used to estimate how many nucleated cells each sample contained. To quantify the absolute abundance of each unique TCRbeta CDR3 rearrangement, sequence reads were collapsed and filtered. For each sample, productive Simpson clonality was calculated as the square root of Simpson's diversity index over productive rearrangements. TCRdb re-hosts the immuneACCESS table, in-frame sequences only. Its copies lack some clones; in the studies checked, an unresolved V gene accounts for under half of them, and the cause for the rest is not known. V and J calls and clone size are copied from that table; D and trimming were computed from the DNA. The sample yields hundreds of thousands of clones; approximately 85% were counted once. Approximately 5.1% of the sample lies in the top ten.

About this clone: Its antigen is currently not known. Per-base quality was not reported, and no clone a single base away is much larger than it.

Trimmed from V: 5 bases; trimmed from J: 14 bases; junction bases lacking a gene match: 10. In the germline V gene (reference sequence), CDR1 corresponds to LNHDA and CDR2 to SQIVND. The CDR3 covers 14 residues, taking in both the cysteine and the phenylalanine. The sequence is cut down to CDR3 DNA, 42 bases in frame from base 1. Overall study results and their limits: How much clinical and demographic metadata was included differed by source and by participant, and the metadata was provided uncurated.

Each collaborating institution followed its own protocols to collect whole blood in K2EDTA tubes. Collaborator samples were shipped for TCRbeta analysis as frozen whole blood, isolated PBMCs, or DNA extracted from either sample type. This sequence was found in a man between 45 and 60 years old with active or convalescent COVID-19. Material for sequencing was peripheral blood. The chain is encoded by TRBV19 joined to TRBJ2-1; 12 bases in the middle match TRBD2. The DNA is as follows: TGTGCCAGTAGTTTGGGACTAGCGGGCGGTTGGAAGTTCTTC. Its coded protein is CASSLGLAGGWKFF.